The sequence of this TCR beta chain was determined in a study of blood T cell repertoires in COVID-19. Study at large: The study drew acute and convalescent COVID-19 samples from the United States, Italy and Spain.

TCRdb keeps only in-frame clones here, not all; method: immunoSEQ multiplex PCR. In the table there are over 250,000 clones, 91% of which are singletons. Source material: peripheral blood. The TCR sequence derives from a woman younger than 45 with COVID-19, enrolled during active disease.

The CDR3 nucleotides are TGTGCCAGCAGTGATTTATTTCGACAGGGGGCTCGGGAGACCCAGTACTTC. Amino acid sequence: CASSDLFRQGARETQYF. The V gene is TRBV6-1, the J gene TRBJ2-5; 10 bases agree with TRBD1. Germline V gene lookup returns CDR1 MNHNS and CDR2 SASEGT. After removal of 3 bases from V and 5 bases from J, the junction contained 12 bases not matched to a gene. There are 17 residues in the CDR3.